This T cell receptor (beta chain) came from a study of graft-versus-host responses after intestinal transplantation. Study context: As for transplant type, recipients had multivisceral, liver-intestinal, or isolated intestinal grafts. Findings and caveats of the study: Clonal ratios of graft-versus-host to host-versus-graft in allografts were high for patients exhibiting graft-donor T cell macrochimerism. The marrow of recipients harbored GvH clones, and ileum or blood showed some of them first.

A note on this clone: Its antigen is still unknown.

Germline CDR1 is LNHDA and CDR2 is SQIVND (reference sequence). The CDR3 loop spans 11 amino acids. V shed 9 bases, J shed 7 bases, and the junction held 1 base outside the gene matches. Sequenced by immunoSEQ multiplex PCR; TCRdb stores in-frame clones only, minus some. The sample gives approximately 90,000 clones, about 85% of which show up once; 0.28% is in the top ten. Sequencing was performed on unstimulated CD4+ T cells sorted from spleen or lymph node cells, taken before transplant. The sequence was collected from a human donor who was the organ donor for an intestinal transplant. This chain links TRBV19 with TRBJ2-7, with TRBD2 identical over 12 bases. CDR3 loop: CASGLAGEQYF. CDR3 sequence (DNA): TGTGCCAGCGGACTAGCGGGGGAGCAGTACTTC.